Shown below are 16 T cell receptor beta chains from a single sample sequenced in a study of early T cells in non-severe SARS-CoV-2 infection. TCRdb re-derived calls from the 5' RACE reads in MiXCR, one entry per CDR3 protein. This sample has tens of thousands of distinct CDR3 sequences, with approximately 13% found just once. Sample: whole blood. These receptors were obtained from an adult who was a healthcare worker with PCR-confirmed SARS-CoV-2 infection or an uninfected control (not recorded which).

At least ten counts were recorded for this clonotype. The chain combines TRBV12-3 or TRBV12-4 with TRBJ2-5; TRBD2 might be the D (6 bases). Trimming left V 3 bases short and J 5 bases short, with 13 bases between. There are 14 residues in the CDR3. The CDR3 is CASSFQGGDETQYF. The CDR3, as DNA: TGTGCCAGCAGTTTTCAGGGAGGCGATGAGACCCAGTACTTC.

In this sample, this clonotype turned up many times. The rearrangement links TRBV18 to TRBJ2-5; D not resolved. Trimming left V 2 bases short and J 4 bases short, with 14 bases between. Germline CDR1 reads KGHSH; CDR2 reads LQKENI. This CDR3 is built from 15 residues. CDR3 DNA: TGTGCCAGCTCACCATCCTATAGGGAAGGAGAGACCCAGTACTTC. Translation: CASSPSYREGETQYF.

This clonotype was observed at least ten times. The CDR3 here is CAWSWTGGYTEAFF. In DNA form, the CDR3 reads TGTGCCTGGAGTTGGACAGGGGGTTACACTGAAGCTTTCTTT. The J gene is TRBJ1-1, the V gene TRBV30; 10 nucleotides match TRBD1. The ends lost 2 bases at V and 3 bases at J; junction bases unmatched: 3. The CDR3 is 14 residues long. Germline V CDR1 and CDR2: GTSNPN, SVGIG (reference sequence).

With respect to this clonotype: It may be a read error: a sequence one base away is much more abundant. This chain links TRBV9 with TRBJ2-1; possibly TRBD1 for D (5 bases). V was shortened by 3 bases and J by 7 bases, with 11 bases between the two germline ends. The CDR3 has 13 amino acids. Germline V gives CDR1 SGDLS, CDR2 YYNGEE. CDR3 sequence (DNA): TGTGCCAGCAGCGGGGGCTTAGTGAATGAGCAGTTCTTC. Its protein is CASSGGLVNEQFF.

This clonotype was counted ten times or more. The chain is built from TRBV2 and TRBJ2-1, with 10 bases lining up with TRBD2. Losses at the gene ends were 0 bases for V and 7 bases for J; bases not matched to a gene: 3. Germline V gene sequence: CDR1 SNHLY, CDR2 FYNNEI. The CDR3 extends over 15 amino acids. This CDR3 reads CASSEASGGINEQFF. The CDR3 DNA reads TGTGCCAGCAGTGAAGCTAGCGGGGGGATTAATGAGCAGTTCTTC.

This clonotype came up many times. The genes are TRBV7-6 and TRBJ2-5; TRBD1 agrees at 8 bases. J was trimmed by 2 bases and V by 5 bases; bases with no gene match: 10. The V gene's germline CDR1 is SGHVS and CDR2 FNYEAQ. The CDR3 is made up of 16 amino acids. The CDR3: CASSLRDRPLQETQYF. Written as DNA, the CDR3 is TGTGCCAGCAGCCTCCGGGACAGGCCCTTACAAGAGACCCAGTACTTC.

In its sample, this clonotype was seen a few times. It may be a read error: a sequence one base away is much more abundant. The gene calls are TRBV27 and TRBJ1-3, with no clear D. V was cut by 5 bases and J by 0 bases, with 5 bases left in between. This CDR3 has 13 residues. Looked up from germline, CDR1 is MNHEY and CDR2 is SMNVEV (reference sequence). The CDR3 nucleotides read TGTGCCAGCAGTCCCAACTCTGGAAACACCATATATTTT. The encoded protein is CASSPNSGNTIYF.

The V gene is TRBV4-3, the J gene TRBJ1-1, with D maybe TRBD1 (6 bases). Trimming stripped 2 bases from V and 4 bases from J, with 14 bases between. Germline V lookup: CDR1 LGHNA, CDR2 YSLEER. The length of the CDR3 is 15 residues. In DNA form, the CDR3 reads TGCGCCAGCAGCCAACACAGGGTGGAGAGCACTGAAGCTTTCTTT. Protein sequence: CASSQHRVESTEAFF.

This clonotype was seen ten or more times. The V gene is TRBV6-4, the J gene TRBJ2-3, with TRBD1 matching over 8 bases. CDR1 is MRHNA, CDR2 SNTAGT, per germline. V shed 3 bases, J shed 3 bases, and the junction held 5 bases outside the gene matches. The CDR3 spans 15 residues. CDR3 sequence: CASSESTGGTDTQYF. In DNA form, the CDR3 reads TGTGCCAGCAGTGAGAGTACAGGGGGGACAGATACGCAGTATTTT.

The V and J genes are TRBV3-1 and TRBJ2-7; 10 positions agree with TRBD1. There are 14 residues in the CDR3. V lost 5 bases, J lost 4 bases, and 5 bases stayed unmatched. Germline CDR1 reads LGHDT; CDR2 reads YNNKEL (reference sequence). The CDR3 sequence: CASSWDRGSYEQYF. Here the CDR3 DNA reads TGTGCCAGCAGCTGGGACAGGGGATCATACGAGCAGTACTTC.

This chain uses TRBV24-1 with TRBJ2-3; D unresolved. The CDR3 is 12 amino acids. Per the germline V gene, CDR1 is KGHDR and CDR2 is SFDVKD. The ends were cut back, 0 bases at V and 7 bases at J, with 4 bases in the middle. The CDR3 loop reads CATSDLINTQYF. The CDR3, as DNA: TGTGCCACCAGTGATTTGATTAATACGCAGTATTTT.

This clonotype was recorded at least ten times. The rearrangement joins TRBV11-2 to TRBJ1-3; D may be TRBD1 (5 bases). Germline V gene lookup returns CDR1 SGHAT and CDR2 FQNNGV. Trimming removed 5 bases at V and 2 bases at J, with 19 bases between. There are 17 residues in the CDR3. CDR3 DNA: TGTGCCAGCAGCCCGAAGACAGTTATAGGTCCTGGAAACACCATATATTTT. This translates into CASSPKTVIGPGNTIYF.

Many counts were recorded for this clonotype. V usage is TRBV14 and J usage is TRBJ1-1; D is unclear. The V end was cut by 1 base, the J end by 4 bases, with 7 bases between. Per the germline V gene, CDR1 is SGHDN and CDR2 is FVKESK. The CDR3 is 13 residues long. CDR3 in amino acids: CASSQASSTEAFF. As DNA, the CDR3 is TGTGCCAGCAGCCAAGCGAGCAGCACTGAAGCTTTCTTT. The variable domain in full, completed from reference TRBV14 and TRBJ1-1, reads EAGVTQFPSHSVIEKGQTVTLRCDPISGHDNLYWYRRVMGKEIKFLLHFVKESKQDESGMPNNRFLAERTGGTYSTLKVQPAELEDSGVYFCASSQASSTEAFFGQGTRLTVV.

The V and J genes are TRBV19 and TRBJ2-7; 11 positions match TRBD2. V dropped 3 bases and J dropped 5; count of bases not matched to a gene: 6. The CDR3 is 15 residues long. Germline V gives CDR1 LNHDA, CDR2 SQIVND (reference sequence). CDR3 in amino acids: CASSIGSGRAHEQYF. The CDR3 bases are TGTGCCAGTAGTATCGGTAGCGGGAGGGCCCACGAGCAGTACTTC.

This clonotype showed up many times. The chain joins TRBV11-2 to TRBJ1-4, with 8 bases matching TRBD1. Germline CDR1 and CDR2: SGHAT and FQNNGV. The CDR3 has 15 residues. The ends lost 5 bases at V and 6 bases at J; junction bases unmatched: 8. CDR3 nucleotides: TGTGCCAGCAGCCAACCCACAGGGGGTCATGAAAAACTGTTTTTT. This sequence encodes CASSQPTGGHEKLFF.

The sample holds many counts of this clonotype. V and J are TRBV6-1 and TRBJ1-1; D not certain. Germline V CDR1 and CDR2: MNHNS, SASEGT. This CDR3 has 13 amino acids. V lost 2 bases, J lost 1 base, and 5 bases lay in between. CDR3 in DNA: TGTGCCAGCAGTGAAATTAGGAACACTGAAGCTTTCTTT. The encoded protein is CASSEIRNTEAFF.